This is a list of T cell receptor beta chains from one sample in a study of blood T cell repertoires in COVID-19. Produced via immunoSEQ multiplex PCR; TCRdb's table is partial and in-frame only. The sample shows about 160,000 clones, around nine tenths of them seen only once. Sequencing was performed on PBMCs or T cells enriched from blood (not recorded which). The origin of the receptors is a woman between 45 and 60 years old who had recovered from COVID-19. Each CDR3 is given with its conserved first and last residue.

j_gene | v_gene | CDR3aa
TRBJ2-7 | TRBV27 | CASSLMGGEYEQYF
TRBJ2-3 | TRBV29-1 | CSVRDRGLTDTQYF
TRBJ2-3 | TRBV29-1 | CSVLGQRTDTQYF
TRBJ2-5 | TRBV5-1 | CASSLEGQGIGNQETQYF
TRBJ2-1 | TRBV5-1 | CASSTPGTSGLSYNEQFF
TRBJ2-7 | TRBV25-1 | CASRPDGQGNPYEQYF
TRBJ1-2 | TRBV6-5 | CASRTTVLNYGYTF
TRBJ2-1 | TRBV3-1/TRBV3-2 | CASSQFDRDSDEQFF
TRBJ2-1 | TRBV18 | CASSPSLGQGDNEQFF
TRBJ2-3 | TRBV5-6 | CASSYPGDADTQYF
TRBJ2-5 | TRBV6-5 | CASSPQGQETQYF
TRBJ1-1 | TRBV13 | CASTGEVYTEAFF
TRBJ2-3 | TRBV27 | CASKNGDRVVDTQYF
TRBJ2-2 | TRBV19 | CASSSLGTLTGELFF
TRBJ1-2 | TRBV14 | CASSQSGYGYTF
TRBJ1-6 | TRBV6-2/TRBV6-3 | CASSYLGQGSPLHF
TRBJ2-3 | TRBV9 | CASSVVQGSTDTQYF
TRBJ2-5 | TRBV7-8 | CASSLARGGHETQYF
TRBJ1-1 | TRBV29-1 | CSVAPRAGNTEAFF
TRBJ1-1 | TRBV15 | CATSRTNRGTEAFF
TRBJ2-2 | TRBV5-1 | CASSLEPLSFITGELFF
TRBJ1-2 | TRBV5-5 | CASSADRVSGFYGYTF
TRBJ1-2 | TRBV4-1 | CASSRVARSGYTF
TRBJ1-1 | TRBV25-1 | CASSDQTGAEAFF
TRBJ2-3 | TRBV14 | CASSQERSTDTQYF
TRBJ2-5 | TRBV24-1 | CATSVPPFGTAQETQYF
TRBJ2-5 | TRBV5-4 | CASSRPEQGQETQYF
TRBJ2-6 | TRBV7-9 | CASSPAGNKGWGANVLTF
TRBJ2-7 | TRBV15 | CATSRDSEQYF
TRBJ2-7 | TRBV6-1 | CASRGSYEQYF
TRBJ1-1 | TRBV24-1 | CATSQGAGTEAFF
TRBJ2-7 | TRBV5-4 | CASSLAPSGEIYEQYF
TRBJ2-3 | TRBV19 | CASSTSGQVGGQYF
TRBJ1-4 | TRBV6-5 | CASRSGQVNEKLFF
TRBJ2-4 | TRBV7-2 | CASSQGGFAKNIQYF
TRBJ1-2 | TRBV6-1 | CASSDQTGGADGYTF
TRBJ1-2 | TRBV3-1/TRBV3-2 | CASSPQTGGNGYTF
TRBJ2-1 | TRBV6-2/TRBV6-3 | CASSPHIAAEQFF
TRBJ2-5 | TRBV5-1 | CASSLEAGRETQYF
TRBJ2-2 | TRBV6-5 | CASSYTANTGELFF